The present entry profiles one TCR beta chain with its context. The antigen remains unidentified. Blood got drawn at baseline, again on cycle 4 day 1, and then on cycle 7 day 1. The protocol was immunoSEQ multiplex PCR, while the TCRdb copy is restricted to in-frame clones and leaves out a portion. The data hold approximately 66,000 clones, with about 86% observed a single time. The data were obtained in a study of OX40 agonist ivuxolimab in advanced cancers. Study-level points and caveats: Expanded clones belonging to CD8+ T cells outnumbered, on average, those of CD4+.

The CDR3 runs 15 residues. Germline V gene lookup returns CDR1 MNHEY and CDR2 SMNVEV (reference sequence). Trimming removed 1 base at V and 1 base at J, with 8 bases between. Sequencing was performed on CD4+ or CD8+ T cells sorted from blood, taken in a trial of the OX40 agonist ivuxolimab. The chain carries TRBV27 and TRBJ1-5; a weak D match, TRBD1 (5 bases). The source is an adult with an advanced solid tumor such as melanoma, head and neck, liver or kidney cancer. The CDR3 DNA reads TGTGCCAGCAGTTTATTGGGACGAAGCAATCAGCCCCAGCATTTT. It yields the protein CASSLLGRSNQPQHF.